The entry below describes one T cell receptor (beta chain). A second PCR, run for roughly 6 to 11 cycles, used a sample-barcoded 5' primer plus a J-beta primer mix. TCRdb recomputed calls from the 5' RACE reads with MiXCR, one row per CDR3 protein. The sample lists about 800,000 distinct CDR3 sequences; roughly 25% were seen once. This CDR3 spans 14 amino acids. V was trimmed by 3 bases and J by 2 bases, leaving 10 bases between them. Looked up from germline, CDR1 is MGHDK and CDR2 is SYGVNS. The data are from a study of blood T cells in healthy people across ages. These data were likewise used in another study, on T cells of mothers and their children. From that report: cDNA was made from all extracted RNA, around 1.5 ug per 15 ul.

Specimen: blood. The sequence was collected from a boy younger than 18 in good health. The V call is TRBV25-1, the J call TRBJ2-5; D remains ambiguous. The CDR3 region has the DNA TGTGCCAGCAGTGAGTTGGACCGTCAAGAGACCCAGTACTTC. Translated: CASSELDRQETQYF.